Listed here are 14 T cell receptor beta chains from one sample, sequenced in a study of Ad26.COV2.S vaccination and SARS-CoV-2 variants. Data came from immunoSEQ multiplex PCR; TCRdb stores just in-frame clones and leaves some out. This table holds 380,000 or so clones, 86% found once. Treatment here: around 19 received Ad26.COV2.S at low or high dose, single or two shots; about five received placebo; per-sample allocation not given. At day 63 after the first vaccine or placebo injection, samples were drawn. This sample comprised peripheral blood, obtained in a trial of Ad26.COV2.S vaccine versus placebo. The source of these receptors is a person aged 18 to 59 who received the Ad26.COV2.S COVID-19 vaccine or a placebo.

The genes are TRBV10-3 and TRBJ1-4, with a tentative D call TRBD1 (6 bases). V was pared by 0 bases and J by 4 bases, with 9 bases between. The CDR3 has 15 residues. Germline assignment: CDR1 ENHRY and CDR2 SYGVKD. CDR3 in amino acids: CAISESKGGNEKLFF. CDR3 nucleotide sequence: TGTGCCATCAGTGAGTCGAAGGGGGGTAATGAAAAACTGTTTTTT.

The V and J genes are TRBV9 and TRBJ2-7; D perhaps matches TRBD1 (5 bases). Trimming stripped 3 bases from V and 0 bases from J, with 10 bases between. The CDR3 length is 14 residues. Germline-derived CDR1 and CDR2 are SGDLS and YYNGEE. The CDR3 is CASSAQGSSYEQYF. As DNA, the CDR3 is TGTGCCAGCAGCGCGCAGGGCAGCTCCTACGAGCAGTACTTC. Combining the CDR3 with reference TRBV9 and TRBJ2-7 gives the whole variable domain DSGVTQTPKHLITATGQRVTLRCSPRSGDLSVYWYQQSLDQGLQFLIQYYNGEERAKGNILERFSAQQFPDLHSELNLSSLELGDSALYFCASSAQGSSYEQYFGPGTRLTVT.

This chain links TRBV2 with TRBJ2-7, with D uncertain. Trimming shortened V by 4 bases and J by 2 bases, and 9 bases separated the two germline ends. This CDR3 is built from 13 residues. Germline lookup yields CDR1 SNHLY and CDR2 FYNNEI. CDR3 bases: TGTGCCAGCAGTGTAGGTCCTACCTACGAGCAGTACTTC. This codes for CASSVGPTYEQYF. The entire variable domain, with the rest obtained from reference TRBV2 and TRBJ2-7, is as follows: EPEVTQTPSHQVTQMGQEVILRCVPISNHLYFYWYRQILGQKVEFLVSFYNNEISEKSEIFDDQFSVERPDGSNFTLKIRSTKLEDSAMYFCASSVGPTYEQYFGPGTRLTVT.

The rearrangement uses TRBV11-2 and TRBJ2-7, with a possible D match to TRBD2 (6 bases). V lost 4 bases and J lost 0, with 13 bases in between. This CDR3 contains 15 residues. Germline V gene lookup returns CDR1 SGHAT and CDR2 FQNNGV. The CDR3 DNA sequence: TGTGCCAGCAGCTCGGACTACTCTTTCTCCTACGAGCAGTACTTC. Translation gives CASSSDYSFSYEQYF.

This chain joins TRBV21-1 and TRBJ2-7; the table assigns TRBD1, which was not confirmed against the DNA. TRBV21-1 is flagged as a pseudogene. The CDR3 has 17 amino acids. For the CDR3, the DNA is TGTGCCAGCAGCAAATCAAAGGTAGGGGACAGAAGCTACGAGCAGTACTTC. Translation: CASSKSKVGDRSYEQYF.

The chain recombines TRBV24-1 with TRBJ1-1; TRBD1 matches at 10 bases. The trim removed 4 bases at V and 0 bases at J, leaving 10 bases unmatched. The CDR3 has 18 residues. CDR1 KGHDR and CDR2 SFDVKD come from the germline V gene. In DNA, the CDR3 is TGTGCCACCAGTGACCCAACCGGGACAGGGGCTATGAACACTGAAGCTTTCTTT. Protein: CATSDPTGTGAMNTEAFF.

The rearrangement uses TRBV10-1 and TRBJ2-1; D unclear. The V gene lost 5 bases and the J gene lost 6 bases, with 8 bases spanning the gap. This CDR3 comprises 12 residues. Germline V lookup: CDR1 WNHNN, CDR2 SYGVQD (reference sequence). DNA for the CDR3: TGCGCCAGCAGTACAGACGGCAATGAGCAGTTCTTC. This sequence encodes CASSTDGNEQFF.

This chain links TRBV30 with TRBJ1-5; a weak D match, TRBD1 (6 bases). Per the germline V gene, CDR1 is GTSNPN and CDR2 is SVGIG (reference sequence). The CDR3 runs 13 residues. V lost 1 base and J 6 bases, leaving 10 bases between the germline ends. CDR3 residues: CAWSGGGVQPQHF. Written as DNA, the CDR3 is TGTGCCTGGAGTGGGGGGGGCGTTCAGCCCCAGCATTTT.

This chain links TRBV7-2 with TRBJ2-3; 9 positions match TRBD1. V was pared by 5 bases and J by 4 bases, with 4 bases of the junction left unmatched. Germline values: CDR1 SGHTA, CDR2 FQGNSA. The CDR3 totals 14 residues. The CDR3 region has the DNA TGTGCCAGCAGCCAGACAGGGGGTGCAGATACGCAGTATTTT. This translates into CASSQTGGADTQYF.

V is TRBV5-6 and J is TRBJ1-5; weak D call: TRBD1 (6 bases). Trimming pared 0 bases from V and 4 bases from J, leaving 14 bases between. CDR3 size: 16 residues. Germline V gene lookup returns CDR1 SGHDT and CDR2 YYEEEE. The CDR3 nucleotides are TGTGCCAGCAGCTTGGGGGGGCGAAGGGAGAATCAGCCCCAGCATTTT. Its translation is CASSLGGRRENQPQHF. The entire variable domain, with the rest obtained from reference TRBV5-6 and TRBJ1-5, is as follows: DAGVTQSPTHLIKTRGQQVTLRCSPKSGHDTVSWYQQALGQGPQFIFQYYEEEERQRGNFPDRFSGHQFPNYSSELNVNALLLGDSALYLCASSLGGRRENQPQHFGDGTRLSIL.

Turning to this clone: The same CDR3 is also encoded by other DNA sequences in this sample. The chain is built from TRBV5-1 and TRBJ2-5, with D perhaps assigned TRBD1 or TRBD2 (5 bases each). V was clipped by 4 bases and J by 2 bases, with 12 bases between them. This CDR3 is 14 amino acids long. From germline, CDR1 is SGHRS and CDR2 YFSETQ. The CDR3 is CASSPGTVQETQYF. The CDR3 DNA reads TGCGCCAGCAGCCCCGGGACGGTGCAAGAGACCCAGTACTTC. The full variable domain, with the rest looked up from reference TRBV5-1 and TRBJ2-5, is KAGVTQTPRYLIKTRGQQVTLSCSPISGHRSVSWYQQTPGQGLQFLFEYFSETQRNKGNFPGRFSGRQFSNSRSEMNVSTLELGDSALYLCASSPGTVQETQYFGPGTRLLVL.

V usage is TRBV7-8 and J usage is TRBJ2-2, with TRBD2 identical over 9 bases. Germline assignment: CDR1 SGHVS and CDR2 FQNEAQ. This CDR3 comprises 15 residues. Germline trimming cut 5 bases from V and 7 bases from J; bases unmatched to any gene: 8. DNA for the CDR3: TGTGCCAGCAGCCCCACTCGGCGGGGGGGCGGGGAGCTGTTTTTT. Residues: CASSPTRRGGGELFF.

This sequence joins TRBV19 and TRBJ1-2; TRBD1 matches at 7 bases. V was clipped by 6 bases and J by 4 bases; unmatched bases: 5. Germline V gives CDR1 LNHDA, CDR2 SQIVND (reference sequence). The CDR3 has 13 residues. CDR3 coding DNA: TGTGCCAGTAGGCTCGGGACAGCCTATGGCTACACCTTC. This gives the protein CASRLGTAYGYTF.

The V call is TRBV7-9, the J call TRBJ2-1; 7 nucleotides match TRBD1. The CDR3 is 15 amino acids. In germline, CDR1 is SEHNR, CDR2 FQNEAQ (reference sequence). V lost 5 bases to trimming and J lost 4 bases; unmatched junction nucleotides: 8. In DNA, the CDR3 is TGTGCCAGCAGCCCCCCGGACAGGCCGTACAATGAGCAGTTCTTC. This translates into CASSPPDRPYNEQFF.